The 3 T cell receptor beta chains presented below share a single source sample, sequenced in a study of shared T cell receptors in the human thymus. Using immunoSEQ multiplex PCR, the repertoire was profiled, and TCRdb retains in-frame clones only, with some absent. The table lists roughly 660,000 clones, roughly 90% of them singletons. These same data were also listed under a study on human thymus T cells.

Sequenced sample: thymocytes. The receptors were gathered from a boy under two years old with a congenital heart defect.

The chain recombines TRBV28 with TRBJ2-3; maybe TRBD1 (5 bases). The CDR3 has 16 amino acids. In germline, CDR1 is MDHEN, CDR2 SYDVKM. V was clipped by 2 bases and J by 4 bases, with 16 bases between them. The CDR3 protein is CASSLRQGPRSDTQYF. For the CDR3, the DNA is TGTGCCAGCAGTTTACGGCAGGGCCCTCGCTCAGATACGCAGTATTTT. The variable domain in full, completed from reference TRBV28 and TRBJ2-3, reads DVKVTQSSRYLVKRTGEKVFLECVQDMDHENMFWYRQDPGLGLRLIYFSYDVKMKEKGDIPEGYSVSREKKERFSLILESASTNQTSMYLCASSLRQGPRSDTQYFGPGTRLTVL.

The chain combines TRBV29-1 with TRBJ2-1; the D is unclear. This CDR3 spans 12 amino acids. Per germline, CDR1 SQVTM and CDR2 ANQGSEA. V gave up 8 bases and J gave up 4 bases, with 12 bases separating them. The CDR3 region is CSQKSHYNEQFF. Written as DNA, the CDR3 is TGCAGCCAAAAATCCCATTACAATGAGCAGTTCTTC.

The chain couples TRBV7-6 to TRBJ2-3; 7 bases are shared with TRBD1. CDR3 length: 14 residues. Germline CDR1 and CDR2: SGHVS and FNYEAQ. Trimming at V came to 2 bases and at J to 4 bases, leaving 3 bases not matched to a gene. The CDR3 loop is CASSLQGGPDTQYF. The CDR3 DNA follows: TGTGCCAGCAGCTTACAAGGGGGCCCAGATACGCAGTATTTT.